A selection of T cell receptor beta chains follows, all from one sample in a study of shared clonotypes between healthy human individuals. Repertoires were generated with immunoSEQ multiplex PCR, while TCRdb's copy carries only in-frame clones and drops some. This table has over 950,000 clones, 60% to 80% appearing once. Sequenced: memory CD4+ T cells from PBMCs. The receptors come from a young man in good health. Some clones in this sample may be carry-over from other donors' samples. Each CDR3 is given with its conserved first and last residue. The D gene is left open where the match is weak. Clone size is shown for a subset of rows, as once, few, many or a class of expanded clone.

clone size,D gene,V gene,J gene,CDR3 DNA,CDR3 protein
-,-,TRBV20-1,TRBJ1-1,TGCAGTGCTAGATCGTCGGGTGCTTTCTTT,CSARSSGAFF
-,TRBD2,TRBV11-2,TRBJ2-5,TGTGCCAGCAGCCCTCTAGCGGGCCCTCAAGAGACCCAGTACTTC,CASSPLAGPQETQYF
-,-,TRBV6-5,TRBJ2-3,TGTGCCAGCACCGGACTGATCGGGGCAGATACGCAGTATTTT,CASTGLIGADTQYF
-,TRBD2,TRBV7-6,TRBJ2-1,TGTGCCAGCAGCGTTCTAGCGGGAGGAAGGGAGCAGTTCTTC,CASSVLAGGREQFF
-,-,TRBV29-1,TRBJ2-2,TGCAGCGTCGAAGGAAGGGCGAACACCGGGGAGCTGTTTTTT,CSVEGRANTGELFF
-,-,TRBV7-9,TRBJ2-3,TGTGCCAGCAGCTTATACACAGATACGCAGTATTTT,CASSLYTDTQYF
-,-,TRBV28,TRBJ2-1,TGTGCCAGCAGTCGAGCGGGTTCGCCCTACAATGAGCAGTTCTTC,CASSRAGSPYNEQFF
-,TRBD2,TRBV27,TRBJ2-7,TGTGCCAGCAGTCCACCGGGACTAGCGTTTACCCCCTCCGAGCAGTACTTC,CASSPPGLAFTPSEQYF
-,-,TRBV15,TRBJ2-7,TGTGCCACCAGCAGAGAAACAGGGTTCTACGAGCAGTACTTC,CATSRETGFYEQYF
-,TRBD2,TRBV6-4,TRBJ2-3,TGTGCCAGCAGTGAGCGGGAGGGCATAGATACGCAGTATTTT,CASSEREGIDTQYF
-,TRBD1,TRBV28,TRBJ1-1,TGTGCCAGCAGTCTTCGACAGGGGACCGAAGCTTTCTTT,CASSLRQGTEAFF
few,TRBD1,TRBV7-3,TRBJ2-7,TGTGCCAGCCAAACGTGGCAGGGGGCAAGGGAGCAGTACTTC,CASQTWQGAREQYF
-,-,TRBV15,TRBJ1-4,TGTGCCACCAGCAGAGCCATTGGTTGGGGCTCGGAACTGTTTTTT,CATSRAIGWGSELFF
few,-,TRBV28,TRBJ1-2,TGTGCCAGCAGTTCAGCCCGACAGGCCTATGGCTACACCTTC,CASSSARQAYGYTF
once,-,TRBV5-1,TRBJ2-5,TGCGCCTGCTCTGGGGTGTTTAGGGAGACCCAGTACTTC,CACSGVFRETQYF
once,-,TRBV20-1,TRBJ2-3,TGCAGTGCAAGAGGTACAGATACGCAGTATTTT,CSARGTDTQYF
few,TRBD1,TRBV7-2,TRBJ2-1,TGTGCCAGCAGCTTAGGGACAGGGGGCTTGGGGACTAGTCGGTTCTTC,CASSLGTGGLGTSRFF
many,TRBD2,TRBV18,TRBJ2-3,TGTGCCAGCTCACCGGACATAGCGGGGGCTAGCACAGATACGCAGTATTTT,CASSPDIAGASTDTQYF
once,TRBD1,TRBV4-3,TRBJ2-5,TGCGCCAGCAGCCAAGATTATGGACAGGGGGGAGAGACCCAGTACTTC,CASSQDYGQGGETQYF
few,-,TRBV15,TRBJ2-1,TGTGCCACCAGCCCATTGATTTGGGGGAGTGAGGGGGAGCAGTTCTTC,CATSPLIWGSEGEQFF
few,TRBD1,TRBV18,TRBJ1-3,TGTGCCAGCTCACCTCTCGGCGGAACAGGGGTGAGCGGAAACACCATATATTTT,CASSPLGGTGVSGNTIYF
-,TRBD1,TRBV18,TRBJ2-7,TGTGCCAGCTCACCACTCATGACAGGGTTGGACGAGCAGTACTTC,CASSPLMTGLDEQYF
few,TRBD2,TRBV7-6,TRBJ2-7,TGTGCCAGCAGCTTCCAAGCGGGGGAGTACGAGCAGTACTTC,CASSFQAGEYEQYF
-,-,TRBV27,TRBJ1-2,TGTGCCAGCAGTTTAAGTTCCGTGGGAACCTATGGCTACACCTTC,CASSLSSVGTYGYTF
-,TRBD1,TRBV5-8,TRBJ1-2,TGTGCCAGCAGCTCACCGGGACAGGGGGCTTCGGACTATGGCTACACCTTC,CASSSPGQGASDYGYTF
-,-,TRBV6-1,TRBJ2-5,TGTGCCAGCAGTCAGCCGTACCAAGAGACCCAGTACTTC,CASSQPYQETQYF
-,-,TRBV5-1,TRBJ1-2,TGCGCCAGCAGCCCTGACAGGCAGGGTGGCTACACCTTC,CASSPDRQGGYTF
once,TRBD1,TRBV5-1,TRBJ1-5,TGCGCCAGCCGCGCCGACAGGGATGGGAATAGCAATCAGCCCCAGCATTTT,CASRADRDGNSNQPQHF
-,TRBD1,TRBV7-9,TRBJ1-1,TGTGCCAGCGACAGAGACAGGGGGGCTGAAGCTTTCTTT,CASDRDRGAEAFF
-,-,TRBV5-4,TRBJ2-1,TGTGCCAGCAGCTTGCCGAATTCCAATGAGCAGTTCTTC,CASSLPNSNEQFF
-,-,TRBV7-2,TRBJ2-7,TGTGCCAGCAGCTTGGAACCCGAACCTCACGAGCAGTACTTC,CASSLEPEPHEQYF
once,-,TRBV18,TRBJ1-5,TGTGCCAGCTCACGGGCACCGGTTGGAGATCAGCCCCAGCATTTT,CASSRAPVGDQPQHF